The 26 T cell receptor beta chains listed next were all sequenced from one sample in a study of human T cells and chemical hapten exposure. Specified time point: patch test 2, 6 weeks after DPC sensitization. Noted treatment: therapeutic diphenylcyclopropenone sensitization with weekly scalp DPC. TCRdb used MiXCR to reprocess the RACE reads, holding one entry per CDR3 protein. The repertoire holds roughly 92,000 distinct CDR3 sequences, with about an eighth as singletons. The sample consisted of whole blood, taken in connection with sensitization to the hapten diphenylcyclopropenone (DPC). The receptor source for this set is a woman between 40 and 50 years old with alopecia areata. Some clones in this sample may be carry-over from other donors' samples.

At least ten counts were recorded for this clonotype. This rearrangement joins TRBV6-2 or TRBV6-3 to TRBJ1-1; weak D call: TRBD1 (6 bases). The CDR3 spans 11 residues. CDR1 is MNHEY and CDR2 is SVGEGT in the germline V gene. Trimming removed 6 bases at V and 8 bases at J, with 10 bases between. This CDR3 reads CASSHGTEAFF. CDR3 DNA sequence: TGTGCCAGCAGCCACGGGACAGAAGCTTTCTTT.

At least ten counts were recorded for this clonotype. The CDR3 bases are TGTGCCAGCAGCCATCTGCCTAGCGGAGGGGCCGGGGAGCTGTTTTTT. Protein sequence: CASSHLPSGGAGELFF. The rearrangement uses TRBV3-1 and TRBJ2-2, with 7 bases that match TRBD2. The CDR3 consists of 16 residues. V dropped 3 bases and J dropped 6; count of bases not matched to a gene: 10. Germline V gene lookup returns CDR1 LGHDT and CDR2 YNNKEL (reference sequence).

This clonotype was observed at least ten times. This chain links TRBV3-1 with TRBJ1-2, with D possibly TRBD1 on 5 matching bases. The germline CDR1 and CDR2 sequences are LGHDT and YNNKEL (reference sequence). The V gene lost 4 bases and the J gene lost 4 bases, with 25 bases spanning the gap. This CDR3 is 18 amino acids long. CDR3 bases: TGTGCCAGCAGCCCCAACTTGGGGGGGACCCTCGAGGGCTATGGCTACACCTTC. Its protein is CASSPNLGGTLEGYGYTF.

This clonotype appeared a few times. The genes are TRBV27 and TRBJ2-7, with 10 bases that match TRBD1. The CDR3 sequence is 20 residues long. Per the germline V gene, CDR1 is MNHEY and CDR2 is SMNVEV (reference sequence). V shed 4 bases and J 3 bases; nucleotides not matched to a gene: 21. The CDR3 sequence: CASSSLPAGTGALRVYEQYF. For the CDR3, the DNA is TGTGCCAGCAGTTCCCTGCCCGCCGGGACAGGGGCTTTGAGAGTCTACGAGCAGTACTTC.

This clonotype occurred many times. The gene calls are TRBV4-3 and TRBJ1-6, with 8 bases fitting TRBD1. The CDR3 runs to 16 residues. V trimming: 0 bases; J trimming: 10 bases; junction bases outside the gene matches: 8. Per the germline V gene, CDR1 is LGHNA and CDR2 is YSLEER. The CDR3 region is CASSQEKRQGYSPLHF. CDR3 coding DNA: TGCGCCAGCAGCCAAGAAAAGCGACAGGGGTACTCACCCCTCCACTTT.

The chain is built from TRBV6-5 and TRBJ2-3, with TRBD2 identical over 9 bases. Trimming at V came to 6 bases and at J to 1 base, leaving 17 bases not matched to a gene. The CDR3 consists of 19 residues. Germline V CDR1 and CDR2: MNHEY, SVGAGI. CDR3 sequence reads: CASSRRGAGGTRRTDTQYF. The CDR3 DNA reads as TGTGCCAGCAGCCGTCGAGGAGCGGGGGGCACCCGTCGCACAGATACGCAGTATTTT.

This chain joins TRBV7-3 and TRBJ2-1; TRBD2 agrees at 7 bases. This CDR3 has 15 residues. V shed 3 bases, J shed 4 bases, and the junction held 6 bases outside the gene matches. Germline V CDR1 and CDR2: SGHTA, FQGTGA. In DNA form, the CDR3 reads TGTGCCAGCAGCTTTCTGGGCGGGGGATACAATGAGCAGTTCTTC. Translating it yields CASSFLGGGYNEQFF.

Many counts were recorded for this clonotype. The DNA of the CDR3 is TGCGCCAGCAGCGACCAGAGCGGGAGCACAGATACGCAGTATTTT. This translates into CASSDQSGSTDTQYF. V usage is TRBV5-1 and J usage is TRBJ2-3; D possibly corresponds to TRBD2 (6 bases). The V end lost 4 bases, the J end lost 0 bases, and 12 bases lay between the germline ends. The CDR3 has 15 residues. Germline CDR1 and CDR2: SGHRS and YFSETQ.

This clonotype has ten or more counts. The chain uses TRBV6-6 and TRBJ2-1; 7 nucleotides match TRBD2. The CDR3 consists of 12 residues. V gave up 2 bases and J gave up 15 bases; unmatched junction bases: 7. The germline V gene has CDR1 MNHNY and CDR2 SVGAGI (reference sequence). The chain's CDR3 is CASSYGGERGFF. The CDR3 bases are TGTGCCAGCAGTTACGGGGGGGAGCGAGGGTTCTTC.

This clonotype was counted at least ten times. The chain combines TRBV27 with TRBJ1-2; D is unresolved. This CDR3 spans 13 amino acids. The germline V and J ends were trimmed by 2 bases and 3 bases, with 7 bases remaining between them. Germline CDR1 reads MNHEY; CDR2 reads SMNVEV (reference sequence). This chain's CDR3 is CASSLGQHYGYTF. The CDR3 DNA reads TGTGCCAGCAGTTTAGGGCAGCACTATGGCTACACCTTC.

As for this clonotype: A much larger clone sits a single nucleotide away, making a read error possible. This chain joins TRBV6-5 and TRBJ2-1, with a possible D match to TRBD2 (7 bases). The V end was cut by 6 bases, the J end by 9 bases, with 24 bases between. The CDR3 length is 16 residues. The germline CDR1 and CDR2 sequences are MNHEY and SVGAGI. Written as DNA, the CDR3 is TGTGCCAGCAGAGGGCTAGGGGGGGCCTCGGTGTCTGAGCAGTTCTTC. It encodes CASRGLGGASVSEQFF.

This clonotype was counted between two and nine times. This chain uses TRBV5-6 with TRBJ2-7, with D maybe TRBD1 (6 bases). V was trimmed by 4 bases and J by 6 bases, leaving 20 bases between them. CDR1 and CDR2 from the germline V gene are SGHDT and YYEEEE. The CDR3 is made up of 15 amino acids. The CDR3 loop reads CASSPRGGGPTEQYF. The CDR3 region has the DNA TGTGCCAGCAGCCCCAGGGGTGGGGGCCCGACCGAGCAGTACTTC.

In this sample, this clonotype turned up a few times. The rearrangement joins TRBV7-9 to TRBJ2-4; 12 bases are shared with TRBD2. Germline V gene data show CDR1 as SEHNR and CDR2 as FQNEAQ (reference sequence). The length of the CDR3 is 14 residues. The junction had 4 bases not matched to a gene; V was cut back by 5 bases and J by 8 bases. CDR3 nucleotide sequence: TGTGCCAGCAGCCCGACTAGCGGGAGACACATTCAGTACTTC. This gives the protein CASSPTSGRHIQYF.

V gene TRBV6-5 combines with J gene TRBJ2-5; 8 bases are shared with TRBD1. With V trimmed by 7 bases and J by 5 bases, 9 bases remained unmatched. Germline CDR1 is MNHEY and CDR2 is SVGAGI. This CDR3 has 14 residues. CDR3 DNA sequence: TGTGCCAGCACCCCAGGGGGCCTGCCGGAGACCCAGTACTTC. Translated: CASTPGGLPETQYF.

This clonotype was detected a few times. The chain links TRBV18 to TRBJ1-1; unclear D gene. This CDR3 has 15 residues. V lost 0 bases and J lost 3, with 11 bases in between. CDR1 and CDR2 from the germline V gene are KGHSH and LQKENI. The CDR3 sequence: CASSPPPSVYTEAFF. CDR3 nucleotides: TGTGCCAGCTCACCACCCCCATCGGTCTACACTGAAGCTTTCTTT.

By sample fraction, this clonotype is medium-sized. The chain carries TRBV4-2 and TRBJ2-7; no firm D call. Germline CDR1 reads LGHNA; CDR2 reads YNFKEQ. The CDR3 spans 13 residues. Trimming pared 1 base from V and 3 bases from J, leaving 7 bases between. This chain's CDR3 is CASSQVANYEQYF. CDR3 coding DNA: TGTGCCAGCAGCCAAGTGGCCAACTACGAGCAGTACTTC.

There are many counts of this clonotype. The chain combines TRBV7-2 with TRBJ2-3; D is uncertain. The CDR3 extends over 12 amino acids. V lost 6 bases to trimming and J lost 6 bases, with 10 bases between them. CDR1 SGHTA and CDR2 FQGNSA come from the germline V gene. For the CDR3, the DNA is TGTGCCAGCAGTTTGACGGTGGATACGCAGTATTTT. Encoded protein: CASSLTVDTQYF.

As to this clonotype: A read error may produce the germline difference seen at one junction end. The chain has TRBV7-2 and TRBJ1-5; possibly TRBD1 for D (5 bases). From germline, CDR1 is SGHTA and CDR2 FQGNSA. The length of the CDR3 is 15 residues. The CDR3 region is CASSLFWQGNQPHYF. The DNA for the CDR3 is TGTGCCAGCAGCTTATTCTGGCAGGGCAATCAGCCCCACTATTTT.

The V gene is TRBV18, the J gene TRBJ1-6, with D tentatively TRBD1 (5 bases). CDR1 KGHSH and CDR2 LQKENI come from the germline V gene. CDR3 length equals 14 residues. Trimming pared 2 bases from V and 8 bases from J, leaving 10 bases between. CDR3 bases: TGTGCCAGCTCACCAGGTCGGGGGGATTCACCCCTCCACTTT. It specifies CASSPGRGDSPLHF.

This clonotype was counted many times. The chain links TRBV7-9 to TRBJ2-1; 10 bases fit TRBD2. Germline V gene sequence: CDR1 SEHNR, CDR2 FQNEAQ (reference sequence). This CDR3 is 15 amino acids long. V gave up 5 bases and J gave up 3 bases; unmatched junction bases: 4. CDR3: CASSVSSGGYNEQFF. DNA of the CDR3: TGTGCCAGCAGCGTGTCTAGCGGGGGCTACAATGAGCAGTTCTTC.

Concerning this clonotype itself: A read error may be the cause here, since a much bigger clone is one base away. The chain employs TRBV7-2 and TRBJ2-7; D unclear. The CDR3 extends over 15 amino acids. Germline CDR1 reads SGHTA; CDR2 reads FQGNSA. CDR3 loop: CASGLVSSGAYEQYF. CDR3 coding DNA: TGTGCCAGCGGCTTAGTATCGTCCGGAGCCTACGAGCAGTACTTC.

The rearrangement links TRBV20-1 to TRBJ1-5; possible D gene TRBD1, 6 bases. V was clipped by 3 bases and J by 3 bases, with 9 bases between them. The CDR3 totals 13 residues. Germline lookup yields CDR1 DFQATT and CDR2 SNEGSKA (reference sequence). The CDR3 sequence is CSASSGVNQPQHF. CDR3 nucleotide sequence: TGCAGTGCTAGCTCAGGGGTCAATCAGCCCCAGCATTTT.

This clonotype was seen at least ten times. The chain joins TRBV4-1 to TRBJ1-4; D gene uncertain. Germline V CDR1 and CDR2: MGHRA, YSYEKL. CDR3 length equals 14 residues. The germline V and J ends were trimmed by 1 base and 7 bases, with 10 bases remaining between them. In DNA, the CDR3 is TGCGCCAGCAGCCAAGGGAGGGCGGGTGAAAAACTGTTTTTT. Encoded protein: CASSQGRAGEKLFF.

This clonotype was seen a handful of times. This chain uses TRBV20-1 with TRBJ2-4; a weak D match, TRBD1 (7 bases). V was trimmed by 5 bases and J by 0 bases, leaving 11 bases between them. Germline CDR1 DFQATT, CDR2 SNEGSKA (reference sequence). This CDR3 region has 14 residues. CDR3 sequence (DNA): TGCAGTGCTGCCAGGGGGGTAGCCAAAAACATTCAGTACTTC. Amino acids: CSAARGVAKNIQYF.

The chain is built from TRBV7-2 and TRBJ2-1; either TRBD1 or TRBD2 may fit D (5 bases each). From germline, CDR1 is SGHTA and CDR2 FQGNSA. The length of the CDR3 is 16 residues. V was pared by 5 bases and J by 6 bases, with 20 bases between. DNA of the CDR3: TGTGCCAGCAGCCCGTCACAGGTTGGACTTCGCAATGAGCAGTTCTTC. Translating it yields CASSPSQVGLRNEQFF.

This clonotype was observed at least ten times. V gene TRBV6-5 combines with J gene TRBJ1-1; TRBD1 matches at 7 bases. The length of the CDR3 is 12 residues. Germline CDR1 MNHEY, CDR2 SVGAGI. V trimming: 0 bases; J trimming: 12 bases; junction bases outside the gene matches: 4. The CDR3 spells CASSYSTGPPFF. DNA for the CDR3: TGTGCCAGCAGTTACTCGACAGGGCCCCCTTTCTTT.